One sample yielded the 14 T cell receptor beta chains listed below, sequenced in a study of blood T cell repertoires in COVID-19. The table came from immunoSEQ multiplex PCR; TCRdb's copy has only in-frame clones and leaves some out. The data show more than 200,000 clones, nearly 90% seen once. The sample consisted of peripheral blood. The source is a woman aged 40-49 years who had recovered from COVID-19.

This clone has more than one count but fewer than ten. J is TRBJ1-4 and V is TRBV7-9; 8 positions agree with TRBD1. The V and J ends lost 4 bases and 10 bases, in that order; junction bases with no gene match: 5. CDR3 size: 13 residues. The germline V gene has CDR1 SEHNR and CDR2 FQNEAQ (reference sequence). The CDR3 protein is CASSSSDRGKLFF. CDR3 DNA sequence: TGTGCCAGCAGCTCGTCAGACAGGGGAAAACTGTTTTTT.

This rearrangement joins TRBV19 to TRBJ2-7, with 7 positions matching TRBD1. Unmatched junction bases numbered 6, after V lost 4 bases and J lost 3 bases. The CDR3 is made up of 14 amino acids. CDR1 and CDR2 (germline): LNHDA, SQIVND (reference sequence). The CDR3 region has the DNA TGTGCCAGTAGTAGGGACAGAGGGAACTACGAGCAGTACTTC. This translates into CASSRDRGNYEQYF.

This chain joins TRBV24-1 and TRBJ2-7, with D perhaps TRBD2 (6 bases). Per germline, CDR1 KGHDR and CDR2 SFDVKD. Trimming stripped 2 bases from V and 2 bases from J, with 15 bases between. The length of the CDR3 is 16 residues. CDR3 nucleotide sequence: TGTGCCACCAGTGATTCAGCTCGGCGGGGAACCTACGAGCAGTACTTC. It codes for CATSDSARRGTYEQYF.

The V call is TRBV4-1, the J call TRBJ2-1; no clear D. The CDR3 consists of 16 residues. Germline V gives CDR1 MGHRA, CDR2 YSYEKL. Trimming took off 0 bases at V and 0 bases at J, with 9 bases between the two ends. The CDR3 bases are TGCGCCAGCAGCCAAGACCCTACGAGCTCCTACAATGAGCAGTTCTTC. This codes for CASSQDPTSSYNEQFF.

The chain is built from TRBV7-3 and TRBJ2-2, with 12 nucleotides matching TRBD2. Germline CDR1 and CDR2: SGHTA and FQGTGA. CDR3 size: 19 residues. The V gene end was trimmed by 6 bases and the J gene end by 4 bases; junction bases not matched to a gene: 15. The CDR3 coding sequence is TGTGCCAGCAGTTTACAGGCGACTAGCGGGAGTTCGGTCACCGGGGAGCTGTTTTTT. Its protein is CASSLQATSGSSVTGELFF. The whole variable domain, filled in from reference TRBV7-3 and TRBJ2-2, reads GAGVSQTPSNKVTEKGKYVELRCDPISGHTALYWYRQSLGQGPEFLIYFQGTGAADDSGLPNDRFFAVRPEGSVSTLKIQRTERGDSAVYLCASSLQATSGSSVTGELFFGEGSRLTVL.

The chain links TRBV6-4 to TRBJ2-1, with 7 bases identical to TRBD1. CDR3 length: 15 residues. Germline trimming cut 3 bases from V and 3 bases from J; bases unmatched to any gene: 5. Germline V CDR1 and CDR2: MRHNA, SNTAGT. Written as DNA, the CDR3 is TGTGCCAGCAGTGAGGGGGCAGGGGGCTACAATGAGCAGTTCTTC. Its protein is CASSEGAGGYNEQFF.

The CDR3 reads CASSFGTSSPYEQYF. CDR3 bases: TGCGCCAGCAGCTTCGGGACTAGCAGCCCCTACGAGCAGTACTTC. The chain employs TRBV10-1 and TRBJ2-7, with 9 positions matching TRBD2. Unmatched junction bases numbered 8, after V lost 6 bases and J lost 2 bases. Germline assignment: CDR1 WNHNN and CDR2 SYGVQD (reference sequence). CDR3 length: 15 amino acids.

This chain connects TRBV4-2 to TRBJ1-2; D possibly corresponds to TRBD1 (5 bases). The CDR3 has 15 amino acids. Between the trimmed V and J ends, which lost 0 bases and 4 bases, there was a span of 12 bases. Germline CDR1 LGHNA, CDR2 YNFKEQ. CDR3 in DNA: TGTGCCAGCAGCCAAGAGGGGGGACCGCGCTATGGCTACACCTTC. Its translation is CASSQEGGPRYGYTF.

This chain joins TRBV14 and TRBJ2-7; a possible D gene is TRBD1 (7 bases). Trimming removed 6 bases at V and 5 bases at J, with 17 bases between. Germline-derived CDR1 and CDR2 are SGHDN and FVKESK. CDR3 length equals 14 residues. The CDR3 sequence: CASRDTGGGNEQYF. The CDR3 nucleotides read TGTGCCAGCAGGGACACTGGAGGGGGCAACGAGCAGTACTTC.

The chain employs TRBV4-1 and TRBJ2-5, with TRBD1 matching over 11 bases. After removal of 3 bases from V and 2 bases from J, the junction contained 5 bases not matched to a gene. The CDR3 is 16 amino acids. Germline V gene lookup returns CDR1 MGHRA and CDR2 YSYEKL. The CDR3 DNA reads TGCGCCAGCAGCCATCGCCGGGACAGGGGGCAAGAGACCCAGTACTTC. Its translation is CASSHRRDRGQETQYF.

The chain joins TRBV9 to TRBJ2-3; 7 bases agree with TRBD1. Unmatched junction bases numbered 10, after V lost 4 bases and J lost 2 bases. This CDR3 is built from 16 residues. Germline V gene lookup returns CDR1 SGDLS and CDR2 YYNGEE. The CDR3 nucleotides are TGTGCCAGCAGCCCTCACCGGGACAGCTTCACAGATACGCAGTATTTT. It is translated as CASSPHRDSFTDTQYF.

This rearrangement joins TRBV19 to TRBJ1-5; D is possibly TRBD1 (5 bases). The CDR3 totals 14 residues. V was trimmed by 6 bases and J by 1 base, leaving 10 bases between them. Per germline, CDR1 LNHDA and CDR2 SQIVND (reference sequence). The DNA for the CDR3 is TGTGCCAGTAGAAGGACAACGAGCAATCAGCCCCAGCATTTT. Translating gives CASRRTTSNQPQHF.

The rearrangement uses TRBV5-6 and TRBJ2-5, with unresolved D. The ends were cut back, 1 base at V and 5 bases at J, with 9 bases in the middle. Looked up from germline, CDR1 is SGHDT and CDR2 is YYEEEE. The CDR3 sequence is 13 residues long. The CDR3 loop reads CASSLTPRETQYF. The DNA of the CDR3 is TGTGCCAGCAGCTTGACTCCCCGGGAGACCCAGTACTTC.

The chain recombines TRBV6-2 or TRBV6-3 with TRBJ2-7, with 9 bases aligning to TRBD1. Germline V gene sequence: CDR1 MNHEY, CDR2 SVGEGT. Unmatched junction bases numbered 9, after V lost 4 bases and J lost 2 bases. The length of the CDR3 is 16 residues. CDR3 DNA sequence: TGTGCCAGCAGTTCTCCGGGACAGGGAAACCCCTACGAGCAGTACTTC. It translates to CASSSPGQGNPYEQYF.